The TCR beta chain under discussion was sequenced for a study of blood T cells in healthy people across ages. General study findings and limits: Higher diversity and more naive CD4+ cells were features of long-lived donors, compared to aged donors.

Remarks on this clonotype: Its antigen is as yet unknown.

Isolation yielded PBMCs, at least 7 million per sample, in every case. Then a second PCR, running about 6 to 12 cycles, was carried out with a sample-barcoded 5' primer and a J-beta primer mix. TCRdb re-called the 5' RACE reads with MiXCR, one entry per CDR3 protein. The table records approximately 490,000 distinct CDR3 sequences, approximately 25% of them present only once. Germline V gene data show CDR1 as SGDLS and CDR2 as YYNGEE. Trimming stripped 0 bases from V and 2 bases from J, with 11 bases between. The CDR3 spans 16 residues. This sample was also put to use in a study of T cells of mothers and their children.

Sequenced material: blood. The chain uses TRBV9 and TRBJ2-2, with TRBD1 as a possible D gene (5 bases). This clonotype originated in a boy aged 10-17 years in good health. The CDR3 protein is CASSVGRQGNTGELFF. The CDR3 DNA reads as TGTGCCAGCAGCGTAGGCCGCCAGGGTAACACCGGGGAGCTGTTTTTT.